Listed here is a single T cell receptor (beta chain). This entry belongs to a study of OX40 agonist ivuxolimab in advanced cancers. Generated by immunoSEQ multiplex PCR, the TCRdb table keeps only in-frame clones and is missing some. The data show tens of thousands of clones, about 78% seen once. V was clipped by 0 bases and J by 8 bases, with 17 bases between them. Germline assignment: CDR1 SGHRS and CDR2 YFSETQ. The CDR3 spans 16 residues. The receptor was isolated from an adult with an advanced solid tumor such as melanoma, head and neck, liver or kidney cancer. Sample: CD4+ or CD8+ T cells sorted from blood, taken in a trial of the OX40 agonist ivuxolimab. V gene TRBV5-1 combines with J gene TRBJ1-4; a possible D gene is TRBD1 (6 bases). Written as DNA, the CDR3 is TGCGCCAGCAGCTTGGTCCCCAGGGACCAGGGGGAAAAACTGTTTTTT. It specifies CASSLVPRDQGEKLFF. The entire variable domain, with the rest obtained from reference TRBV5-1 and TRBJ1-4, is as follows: KAGVTQTPRYLIKTRGQQVTLSCSPISGHRSVSWYQQTPGQGLQFLFEYFSETQRNKGNFPGRFSGRQFSNSRSEMNVSTLELGDSALYLCASSLVPRDQGEKLFFGSGTQLSVL.